One and the same sample provided the 20 T cell receptor beta chains below, sequenced in a study of regulatory T cells in long-lasting Graves disease. The time point is: persistent/refractory GD, antithyroid drugs over 5 years with positive TRAb. PBMCs were the source of the RNA used for TCR sequencing. According to the study, TCR beta libraries were built with iRepertoire HTBI primers and CDR3-region Arm-PCR. MiXCR, applied by TCRdb to the multiplex PCR reads, yields one record per CDR3 protein. Among around 430,000 distinct CDR3 sequences listed, around a fifth were seen once. This specimen consisted of peripheral blood mononuclear cells (PBMCs), obtained when the disease was refractory, from a patient treated with antithyroid drugs. The receptors originated from a female donor with Graves disease.

The gene calls are TRBV7-9 and TRBJ2-3, with 7 nucleotides matching TRBD2. The CDR3 covers 12 residues. Germline lookup yields CDR1 SEHNR and CDR2 FQNEAQ (reference sequence). The V segment lost 6 bases and the J segment 5 bases; nucleotides outside the gene matches: 2. CDR3 residues: CASSSSGDTQYF. The CDR3 nucleotides are TGTGCCAGCAGTTCTAGCGGAGATACGCAGTATTTT.

The rearrangement joins TRBV15 to TRBJ1-4, with D possibly matching TRBD1 (5 bases). Trimming stripped 4 bases from V and 7 bases from J, with 13 bases between. The V gene's germline CDR1 is LNHNV and CDR2 YYDKDF (reference sequence). CDR3 length: 14 amino acids. CDR3 coding DNA: TGTGCCACCAGCAAGATGAGGGGCGGTGAAAAACTGTTTTTT. This sequence encodes CATSKMRGGEKLFF.

This clonotype appeared many times. The chain has TRBV20-1 and TRBJ1-1; D is ambiguous. The CDR3 covers 13 residues. Germline assignment: CDR1 DFQATT and CDR2 SNEGSKA (reference sequence). Trimming pared 0 bases from V and 10 bases from J, leaving 15 bases between. The CDR3 region has the DNA TGCAGTGCTAGAGATTTAAGCCGCTTACGAGCTTTCTTT. Its protein product is CSARDLSRLRAFF.

The chain carries TRBV7-3 and TRBJ2-2; 8 bases map to TRBD2. From germline, CDR1 is SGHTA and CDR2 FQGTGA. This CDR3 has 16 residues. J lost 5 bases, V lost 8 bases, and 13 bases had no gene match. The CDR3 spells CASDTGGAGGTGELFF. As DNA, the CDR3 is TGTGCCAGCGACACGGGGGGGGCAGGCGGAACCGGGGAGCTGTTTTTT. Full variable domain (remainder filled in from reference TRBV7-3 and TRBJ2-2): GAGVSQTPSNKVTEKGKYVELRCDPISGHTALYWYRQSLGQGPEFLIYFQGTGAADDSGLPNDRFFAVRPEGSVSTLKIQRTERGDSAVYLCASDTGGAGGTGELFFGEGSRLTVL.

This clonotype turned up a few times. The gene calls are TRBV11-2 and TRBJ2-4, with 10 positions matching TRBD2. Germline V gene data show CDR1 as SGHAT and CDR2 as FQNNGV. This CDR3 has 17 residues. V shed 2 bases, J shed 3 bases, and the junction held 7 bases outside the gene matches. DNA for the CDR3: TGTGCCAGCAGCTTACACACTAGCGGGATTGTCAAAAACATTCAGTACTTC. The encoded protein is CASSLHTSGIVKNIQYF.

This clonotype was seen at least ten times. V and J are TRBV6-5 and TRBJ1-1; the D gene is possibly TRBD1 (5 bases). V was shortened by 0 bases and J by 4 bases, with 15 bases between the two germline ends. CDR3 length: 16 residues. Per germline, CDR1 MNHEY and CDR2 SVGAGI. DNA for the CDR3: TGTGCCAGCAGTTACTCGACTCGGGGGAAAGGCACTGAAGCTTTCTTT. Amino acids: CASSYSTRGKGTEAFF.

A remark on this clonotype: The junction and the germline gene differ at one end; a read error may be behind it. The chain joins TRBV20-1 to TRBJ1-5; D gene unclear. The CDR3 spans 14 residues. Germline V CDR1 and CDR2: DFQATT, SNEGSKA (reference sequence). DNA of the CDR3: TGCAGGGCTAGGCCCGGACGGGGAGATCAGCCCCAGCATTTT. Its protein is CRARPGRGDQPQHF.

This clonotype has more than one count but fewer than ten. The chain combines TRBV29-1 with TRBJ2-2; no firm D call. CDR1 is SQVTM, CDR2 ANQGSEA, per germline. The CDR3 is 13 residues long. V was trimmed by 4 bases and J by 7 bases, leaving 13 bases between them. CDR3 in amino acids: CSVALILGGELFF. The CDR3 bases are TGCAGCGTTGCCCTGATCTTGGGCGGGGAGCTGTTTTTT.

V gene TRBV5-4 combines with J gene TRBJ1-5; tentative D call: TRBD1 (5 bases). The CDR3 extends over 15 amino acids. The germline V gene has CDR1 SGHNT and CDR2 YYREEE (reference sequence). V lost 4 bases and J 1 base, leaving 12 bases between the germline ends. The CDR3 nucleotides read TGTGCCAGCAGCGCCGGGACCCTCAGCAATCAGCCCCAGCATTTT. This encodes CASSAGTLSNQPQHF.

The chain carries TRBV11-2 and TRBJ2-1; 7 nucleotides line up with TRBD1. V trimming: 8 bases; J trimming: 5 bases; junction bases outside the gene matches: 12. Germline V gene data show CDR1 as SGHAT and CDR2 as FQNNGV. The CDR3 loop spans 15 amino acids. The CDR3 sequence is CASSGLQGFDNEQFF. CDR3 coding DNA: TGTGCCAGCTCCGGCCTACAGGGGTTCGACAATGAGCAGTTCTTC.

This clonotype was seen more than once but under ten times. The CDR3 loop is CASSYSAGGNQPQHF. In DNA form, the CDR3 reads TGTGCCAGCAGTTACTCCGCCGGGGGAAATCAGCCCCAGCATTTT. The J gene is TRBJ1-5, the V gene TRBV6-5; possible D gene TRBD1, 5 bases. V lost 0 bases to trimming and J lost 4 bases, with 10 bases between them. Germline-derived CDR1 and CDR2 are MNHEY and SVGAGI. The CDR3 is made up of 15 amino acids.

The chain joins TRBV7-9 to TRBJ1-6, with D unresolved. Trimming removed 1 base from V and 8 bases from J, with 12 bases in between. Germline CDR1 is SEHNR and CDR2 is FQNEAQ (reference sequence). The CDR3 is made up of 15 amino acids. CDR3 region: CASSLVSGEDSPLHF. Here the CDR3 DNA reads TGTGCCAGCAGCTTAGTATCCGGGGAGGATTCACCCCTCCACTTT.

At least ten counts were recorded for this clonotype. This chain uses TRBV28 with TRBJ2-4, with a possible D match to TRBD2 (6 bases). Trimming shortened V by 5 bases and J by 8 bases, and 16 bases separated the two germline ends. In germline, CDR1 is MDHEN, CDR2 SYDVKM. The CDR3 spans 14 residues. The DNA for the CDR3 is TGTGCCAGCAGTCCCCGAACCCGGGAGCACATTCAGTACTTC. It codes for CASSPRTREHIQYF.

Many counts were recorded for this clonotype. This chain connects TRBV12-3 or TRBV12-4 to TRBJ2-2; 9 positions agree with TRBD1. Unmatched junction bases numbered 7, after V lost 8 bases and J lost 0 bases. The CDR3 is made up of 16 amino acids. CDR3 nucleotide sequence: TGTGCCAGCCCAGGGACAGGGCTTTCGAACACCGGGGAGCTGTTTTTT. Protein: CASPGTGLSNTGELFF.

This clonotype was recorded a few times. The chain has TRBV6-2 or TRBV6-3 and TRBJ1-5; 7 positions agree with TRBD1. The ends lost 0 bases at V and 0 bases at J; junction bases unmatched: 14. This CDR3 has 20 amino acids. Looked up from germline, CDR1 is MNHEY and CDR2 is SVGEGT. The CDR3 DNA reads TGTGCCAGCAGTTACTCGACTCTCAGGGGGTCAAGGTATAGCAATCAGCCCCAGCATTTT. Translation gives CASSYSTLRGSRYSNQPQHF.

This clonotype was detected ten times or more. V is TRBV12-5 and J is TRBJ1-2, with 8 positions matching TRBD1. CDR1 and CDR2 from the germline V gene are LGHNT and FRNRAP. Trimming cost V 5 bases and J 8 bases; bases outside gene matches: 10. This CDR3 has 14 amino acids. CDR3 protein: CASGPHGRGRGYTF. CDR3 sequence (DNA): TGTGCTAGTGGTCCTCATGGCAGGGGGCGCGGCTACACCTTC.

This clonotype was observed at least ten times. The V and J genes are TRBV2 and TRBJ1-1, with D unclear. The V and J ends lost 3 bases and 0 bases respectively, with 5 bases between them. Germline values: CDR1 SNHLY, CDR2 FYNNEI. This CDR3 comprises 13 residues. DNA for the CDR3: TGTGCCAGCAGTGAGGAAGTGAACACTGAAGCTTTCTTT. Protein sequence: CASSEEVNTEAFF.

The V gene is TRBV3-1, the J gene TRBJ2-7; D not resolved. This CDR3 spans 15 amino acids. Germline V lookup: CDR1 LGHDT, CDR2 YNNKEL (reference sequence). V was clipped by 2 bases and J by 6 bases, with 17 bases between them. CDR3 in amino acids: CASSQRAPNPCEQYF. The CDR3 coding sequence is TGTGCCAGCAGCCAACGGGCCCCCAATCCTTGCGAGCAGTACTTC.

The V call is TRBV30, the J call TRBJ1-4; possible D gene TRBD1, 5 bases. In germline, CDR1 is GTSNPN, CDR2 SVGIG (reference sequence). The CDR3 is 15 amino acids. The ends were cut back, 3 bases at V and 3 bases at J, with 14 bases in the middle. The CDR3 DNA reads TGTGCCTGGAGCGTACCAGGGTCTGCTAATGAAAAACTGTTTTTT. This gives the protein CAWSVPGSANEKLFF.

To note about this clonotype: A much larger clonotype is one base distant, so this may be a read error. This chain joins TRBV20-1 and TRBJ1-2; D gene unclear. Germline CDR1 DFQATT, CDR2 SNEGSKA (reference sequence). V was shortened by 1 base and J by 7 bases, with 10 bases between the two germline ends. CDR3 length equals 12 residues. The CDR3 nucleotides read TGCAGTGCTAGAGCCACAGATTGTGGCTACACCTTC. Translating gives CSARATDCGYTF.